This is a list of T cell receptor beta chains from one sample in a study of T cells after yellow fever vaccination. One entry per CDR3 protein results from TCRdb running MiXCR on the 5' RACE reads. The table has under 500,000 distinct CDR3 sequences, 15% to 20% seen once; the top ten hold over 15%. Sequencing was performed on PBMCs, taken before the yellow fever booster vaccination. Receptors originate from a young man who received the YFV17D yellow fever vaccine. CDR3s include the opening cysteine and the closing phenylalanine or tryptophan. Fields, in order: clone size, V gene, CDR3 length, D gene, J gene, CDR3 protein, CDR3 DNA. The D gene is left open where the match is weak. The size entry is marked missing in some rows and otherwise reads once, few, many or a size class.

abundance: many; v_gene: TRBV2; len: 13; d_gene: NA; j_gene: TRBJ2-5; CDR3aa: CASSEQGGETQYF; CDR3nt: TGTGCCAGCAGTGAACAGGGGGGAGAGACCCAGTACTTC
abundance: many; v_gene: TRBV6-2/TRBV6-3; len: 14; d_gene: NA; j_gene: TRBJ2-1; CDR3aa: CASSYYGSYNEQFF; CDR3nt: TGTGCCAGCAGTTACTACGGGAGCTACAATGAGCAGTTCTTC
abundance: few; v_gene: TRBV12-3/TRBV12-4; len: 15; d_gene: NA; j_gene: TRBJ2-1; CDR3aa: CASSLRVDLVDEQFF; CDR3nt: TGTGCCAGCAGTTTGCGGGTAGACTTAGTGGATGAGCAGTTCTTC
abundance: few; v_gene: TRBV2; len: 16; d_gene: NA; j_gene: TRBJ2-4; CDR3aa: CASSGTPRGSKNIQYF; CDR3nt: TGTGCCAGCAGTGGCACACCCCGGGGGAGCAAAAACATTCAGTACTTC
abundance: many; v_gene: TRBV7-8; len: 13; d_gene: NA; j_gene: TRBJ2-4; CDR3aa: CASLGTGADIQYF; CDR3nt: TGTGCCAGCCTCGGGACGGGAGCGGACATTCAGTACTTC
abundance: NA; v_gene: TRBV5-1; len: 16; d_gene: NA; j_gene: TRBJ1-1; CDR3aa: CASSLSGWRENTEAFF; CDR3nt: TGCGCCAGCAGCTTGTCAGGCTGGAGGGAGAACACTGAAGCTTTCTTT
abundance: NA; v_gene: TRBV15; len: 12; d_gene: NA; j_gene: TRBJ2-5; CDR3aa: CATSRDAETQYF; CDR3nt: TGTGCCACCAGCAGAGATGCGGAGACCCAGTACTTC
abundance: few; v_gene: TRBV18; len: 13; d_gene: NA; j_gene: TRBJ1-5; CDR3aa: CASSQGTNQPQHF; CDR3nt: TGTGCCAGCTCACAGGGTACAAATCAGCCCCAGCATTTT
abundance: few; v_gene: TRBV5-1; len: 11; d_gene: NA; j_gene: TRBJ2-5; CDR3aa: CASSWQETQYF; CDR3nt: TGCGCCAGCAGCTGGCAAGAGACCCAGTACTTC
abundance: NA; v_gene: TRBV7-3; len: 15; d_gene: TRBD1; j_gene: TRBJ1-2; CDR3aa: CASSLGQSTNYGYTF; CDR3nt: TGTGCCAGCAGCTTGGGACAGAGTACTAACTATGGCTACACCTTC
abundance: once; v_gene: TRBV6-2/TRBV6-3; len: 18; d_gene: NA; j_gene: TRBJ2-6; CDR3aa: CASSYKGRQHSGANVLTF; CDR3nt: TGTGCCAGCAGTTACAAGGGCCGTCAACACTCTGGGGCCAACGTCCTGACTTTC
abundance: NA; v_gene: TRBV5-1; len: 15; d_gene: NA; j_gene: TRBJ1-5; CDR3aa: CASSLRDPSNHPQHF; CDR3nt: TGCGCCAGCAGCCTCAGGGACCCTAGCAATCACCCCCAGCATTTT
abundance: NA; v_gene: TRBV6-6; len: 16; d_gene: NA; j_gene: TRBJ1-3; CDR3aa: CASSYSDWGSGNTIYF; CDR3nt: TGTGCCAGCAGTTACTCGGATTGGGGGTCTGGAAACACCATATATTTT
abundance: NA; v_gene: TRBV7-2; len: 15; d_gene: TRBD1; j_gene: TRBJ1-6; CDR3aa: CASSALQGNNSPLHF; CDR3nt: TGTGCCAGCAGCGCTCTACAGGGGAATAATTCACCCCTCCACTTT
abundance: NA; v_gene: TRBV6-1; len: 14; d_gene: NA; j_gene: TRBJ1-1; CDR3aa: CASSEYRTVTEAFF; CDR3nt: TGTGCCAGCAGTGAATACCGTACGGTCACTGAAGCTTTCTTT
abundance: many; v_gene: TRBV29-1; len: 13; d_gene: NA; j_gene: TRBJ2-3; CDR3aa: CSVAVRLRDTQYF; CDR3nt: TGCAGCGTGGCGGTACGTCTGCGTGATACGCAGTATTTT
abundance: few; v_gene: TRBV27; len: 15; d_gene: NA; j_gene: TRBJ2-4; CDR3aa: CASSSGEQAKNIQYF; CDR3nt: TGTGCCAGCAGTTCGGGGGAACAGGCGAAAAACATTCAGTACTTC
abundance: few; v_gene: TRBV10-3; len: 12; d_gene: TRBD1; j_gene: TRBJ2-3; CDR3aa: CAISLDRRLQYF; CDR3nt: TGTGCCATCAGCCTGGACAGGCGACTGCAGTATTTT
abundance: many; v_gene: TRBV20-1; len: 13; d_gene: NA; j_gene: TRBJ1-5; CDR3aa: CSARFDRNQPQHF; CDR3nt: TGCAGTGCTAGGTTTGACCGAAATCAGCCCCAGCATTTT
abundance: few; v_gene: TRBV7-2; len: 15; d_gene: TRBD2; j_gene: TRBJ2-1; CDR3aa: CASSLRGLAGNEQFF; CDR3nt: TGTGCCAGCAGCTTAAGAGGACTAGCAGGGAATGAGCAGTTCTTC
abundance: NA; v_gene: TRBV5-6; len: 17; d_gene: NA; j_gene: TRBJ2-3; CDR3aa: CASSLWGNRLRTDTQYF; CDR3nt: TGTGCCAGCAGCTTGTGGGGGAATAGGCTGAGGACAGATACGCAGTATTTT
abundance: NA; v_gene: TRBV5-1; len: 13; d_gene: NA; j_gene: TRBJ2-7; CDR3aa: CASSLGLVSEQYF; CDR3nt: TGCGCCAGCAGCTTGGGACTAGTGTCTGAGCAGTACTTC
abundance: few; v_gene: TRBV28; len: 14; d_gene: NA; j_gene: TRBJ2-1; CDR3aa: CASSFRAFGNEQFF; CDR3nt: TGTGCCAGCAGTTTCAGGGCTTTCGGGAATGAGCAGTTCTTC
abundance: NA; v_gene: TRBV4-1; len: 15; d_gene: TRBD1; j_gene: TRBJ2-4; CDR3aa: CASSSAGTGGNIQYF; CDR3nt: TGCGCCAGCAGTTCCGCCGGGACAGGGGGTAACATTCAGTACTTC
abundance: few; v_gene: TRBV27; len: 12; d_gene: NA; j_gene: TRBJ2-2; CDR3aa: CASSPHTGELFF; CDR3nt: TGTGCCAGCAGTCCCCACACCGGGGAGCTGTTTTTT
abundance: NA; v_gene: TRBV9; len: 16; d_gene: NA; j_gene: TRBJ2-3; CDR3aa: CASSPWTPPPTDTQYF; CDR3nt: TGTGCCAGCAGCCCATGGACACCGCCTCCCACAGATACGCAGTATTTT
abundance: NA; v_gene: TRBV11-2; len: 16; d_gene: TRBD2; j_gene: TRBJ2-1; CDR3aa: CASSPIRGEPYNEQFF; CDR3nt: TGTGCCAGCAGCCCAATCCGGGGGGAACCTTACAATGAGCAGTTCTTC
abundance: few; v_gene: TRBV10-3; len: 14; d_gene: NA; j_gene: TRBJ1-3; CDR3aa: CAISEVQGGNTIYF; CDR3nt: TGTGCCATCAGTGAAGTACAGGGTGGAAACACCATATATTTT
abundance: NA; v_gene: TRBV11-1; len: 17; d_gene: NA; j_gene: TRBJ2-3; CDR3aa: CASSLVGTIQRTDTQYF; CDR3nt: TGTGCCAGCAGCTTAGTCGGAACTATCCAGCGCACAGATACGCAGTATTTT
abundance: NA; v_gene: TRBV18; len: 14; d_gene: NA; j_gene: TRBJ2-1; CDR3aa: CASSVTYGDNEQFF; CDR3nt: TGTGCCAGCTCAGTGACATACGGCGACAATGAGCAGTTCTTC
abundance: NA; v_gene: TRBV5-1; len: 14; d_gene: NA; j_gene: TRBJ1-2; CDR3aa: CASSLASGKYGYTF; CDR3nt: TGCGCCAGCAGCTTGGCCTCTGGGAAGTATGGCTACACCTTC
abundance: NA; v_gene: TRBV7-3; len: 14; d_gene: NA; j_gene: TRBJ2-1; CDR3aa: CASSLDTGYHEQFF; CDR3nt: TGTGCCAGCAGCTTGGATACAGGGTACCATGAGCAGTTCTTC
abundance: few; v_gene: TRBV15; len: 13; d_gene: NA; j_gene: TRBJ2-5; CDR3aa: CATSRDEGETQYF; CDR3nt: TGTGCCACCAGCAGAGATGAGGGAGAGACCCAGTACTTC
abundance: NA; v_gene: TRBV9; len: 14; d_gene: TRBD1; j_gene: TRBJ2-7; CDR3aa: CASSPGTGSVEQYF; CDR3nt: TGTGCCAGCAGCCCCGGGACAGGGAGTGTCGAGCAGTACTTC
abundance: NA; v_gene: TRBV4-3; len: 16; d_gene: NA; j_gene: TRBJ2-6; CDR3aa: CASSQERGAGNNVLTF; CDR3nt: TGCGCCAGCAGCCAAGAAAGGGGCGCTGGGAACAACGTCCTGACTTTC
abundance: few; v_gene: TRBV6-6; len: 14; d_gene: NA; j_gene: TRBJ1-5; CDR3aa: CASSRSGGVQPQHF; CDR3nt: TGTGCCAGCAGCCGGTCCGGGGGCGTCCAGCCCCAGCATTTT
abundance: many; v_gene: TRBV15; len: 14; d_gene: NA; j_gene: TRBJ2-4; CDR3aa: CATSRENGGNIQYF; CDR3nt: TGTGCCACCAGCAGGGAGAATGGGGGAAACATTCAGTACTTC
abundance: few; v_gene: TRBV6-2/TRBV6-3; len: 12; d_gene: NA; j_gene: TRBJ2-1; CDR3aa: CASSSRRNEQFF; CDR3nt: TGTGCCAGCAGTAGTAGGCGGAATGAGCAGTTCTTC
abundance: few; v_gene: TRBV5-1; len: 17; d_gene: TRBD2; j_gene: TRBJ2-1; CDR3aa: CASSSGVLVAGKNEQFF; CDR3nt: TGCGCCAGCAGCTCCGGGGTATTGGTAGCGGGGAAAAATGAGCAGTTCTTC
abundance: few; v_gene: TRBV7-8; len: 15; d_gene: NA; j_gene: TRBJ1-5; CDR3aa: CASSGRGYSNQPQHF; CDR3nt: TGTGCCAGCAGCGGCAGGGGTTATAGCAATCAGCCCCAGCATTTT